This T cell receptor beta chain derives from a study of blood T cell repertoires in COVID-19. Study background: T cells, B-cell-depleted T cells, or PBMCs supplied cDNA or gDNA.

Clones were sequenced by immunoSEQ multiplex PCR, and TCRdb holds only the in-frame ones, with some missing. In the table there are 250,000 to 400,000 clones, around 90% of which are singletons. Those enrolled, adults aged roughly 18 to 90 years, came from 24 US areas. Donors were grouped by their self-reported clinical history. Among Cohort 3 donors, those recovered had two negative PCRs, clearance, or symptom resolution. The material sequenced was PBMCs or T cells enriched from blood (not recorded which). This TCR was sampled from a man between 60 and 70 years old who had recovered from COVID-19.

The CDR3 DNA reads as TGTGCCAGCGCGGGGACCCCCGGACCCTACAATGAGCAGTTCTTC. It translates to CASAGTPGPYNEQFF. The rearrangement joins TRBV5-5 to TRBJ2-1; a possible D gene is TRBD2 (6 bases). V lost 7 bases to trimming and J lost 2 bases, with 16 bases between them. The CDR3 consists of 15 residues. Per germline, CDR1 SGHKS and CDR2 YYEKEE (reference sequence).